This T cell receptor (beta chain) came from a study of cytomegalovirus exposure and HLA in healthy donors. In germline, CDR1 is MGHRA, CDR2 YSYEKL. The CDR3 covers 15 residues. V lost 3 bases and J lost 5; bases outside the gene matches: 5. PCR amplification relied on 60 Vbeta primers (plus 13 Jbeta primers). Clones were sequenced by immunoSEQ multiplex PCR, and TCRdb holds only the in-frame ones, with some missing. This repertoire includes some 67,000 clones. Input material: PBMCs. The clonotype comes from a woman aged 25 to 45 in good health and CMV-seronegative. This chain joins TRBV4-1 and TRBJ2-1; 9 nucleotides line up with TRBD2. CDR3 bases: TGCGCCAGCAGCCAGGGACTAGCCGGCAACAATGAGCAGTTCTTC. Protein: CASSQGLAGNNEQFF.